One sample yielded the 14 T cell receptor beta chains listed below, sequenced in a study of T cells in Graves' hyperthyroidism and ophthalmopathy. TCR beta CDR3 region amplification was performed from RNA transcripts. The HTBI primer set drove a first-round RT-PCR of the TCR CDR3. One entry per CDR3 protein, called by TCRdb with MiXCR from the multiplex PCR reads. The data show about 350,000 distinct CDR3 sequences, with 15% to 20% seen just once and around 16% held by the top ten. The sequencing sample was made of blood. The receptors stem from a middle-aged woman with Graves' ophthalmopathy.

Comment on this clonotype: A much larger clone is a single base away; this may be a read error. A read error is likely, as this CDR3 ends without the conserved phenylalanine or tryptophan. The genes are TRBV7-8 and TRBJ1-6, with D unclear. Trimming took 3 bases from V and 0 from J, leaving 12 bases between them. The CDR3 length is 17 residues. Germline CDR1 SGHVS, CDR2 FQNEAQ. CDR3 loop: CASSFGLQSSYNSPLHI. CDR3 DNA: TGTGCCAGCAGCTTTGGCTTACAAAGCTCCTATAATTCACCCCTCCACATT.

This clonotype was counted ten times or more. J is TRBJ1-5 and V is TRBV28; no clear D. Germline CDR1 is MDHEN and CDR2 is SYDVKM. V was clipped by 3 bases and J by 7 bases, with 10 bases between them. CDR3 length equals 13 residues. CDR3 nucleotides: TGTGCCAGCAGTTTCCAGGTGGAACAGCCCCAGCATTTT. Encoded protein: CASSFQVEQPQHF.

In its sample, this clonotype was seen many times. The chain recombines TRBV30 with TRBJ2-7; the D gene is possibly TRBD2 (6 bases). The CDR3 sequence is 15 residues long. The V and J ends lost 1 base and 2 bases respectively, with 15 bases between them. CDR1 is GTSNPN, CDR2 SVGIG, per germline (reference sequence). CDR3 nucleotide sequence: TGTGCCTGGAGTGGACCGGGACTTAGGACCTACGAGCAGTACTTC. It codes for CAWSGPGLRTYEQYF.

This clonotype has ten or more counts. The chain joins TRBV24-1 to TRBJ2-5; TRBD2 matches 15 bases. J was trimmed by 5 bases and V by 3 bases; bases with no gene match: 6. This CDR3 spans 17 amino acids. The germline gives CDR1 KGHDR, CDR2 SFDVKD. CDR3 sequence (DNA): TGTGCCACCAGTGATAGGACTAGCGGGAGGGCCTTTGAGACCCAGTACTTC. This codes for CATSDRTSGRAFETQYF.

This clonotype occurred many times. The V and J genes are TRBV24-1 and TRBJ1-5; D is undetermined. There are 12 residues in the CDR3. CDR1 and CDR2 from the germline V gene are KGHDR and SFDVKD. V was trimmed by 4 bases and J by 5 bases, leaving 5 bases between them. The CDR3 loop reads CATSERDQPQHF. CDR3 in DNA: TGTGCCACCAGTGAGAGGGATCAGCCCCAGCATTTT.

This clonotype was seen a handful of times. This chain joins TRBV12-3 or TRBV12-4 and TRBJ2-5, with D perhaps matching TRBD1 (6 bases). Trimming removed 6 bases from V and 5 bases from J, with 16 bases in between. This CDR3 is built from 14 residues. CDR3 bases: TGTGCCAGCAGCCTATCACAGGGATGGGAGACCCAGTACTTC. Amino acid sequence: CASSLSQGWETQYF.

This clonotype has ten or more counts. V and J are TRBV7-2 and TRBJ2-7, with TRBD2 matching over 14 bases. CDR3 size: 18 residues. V was clipped by 5 bases and J by 6 bases; unmatched bases: 15. Per the germline V gene, CDR1 is SGHTA and CDR2 is FQGNSA. CDR3 sequence: CASSVLHRLAGGLAEQYF. CDR3 DNA: TGTGCCAGCAGCGTTCTTCATAGACTAGCGGGAGGGCTTGCCGAGCAGTACTTC.

J is TRBJ2-7 and V is TRBV12-3 or TRBV12-4; D gene uncertain. There are 14 residues in the CDR3. V was pared by 6 bases and J by 0 bases, with 12 bases between. This CDR3 reads CASRSSHHSYEQYF. For the CDR3, the DNA is TGTGCCAGCAGATCTTCACACCACTCCTACGAGCAGTACTTC.

As regards this clonotype: This sequence may be a read error, since a much larger clone differs from it by one base. The gene calls are TRBV7-9 and TRBJ1-2, with D possibly TRBD1 on 6 matching bases. Trimming shortened V by 7 bases and J by 3 bases, and 15 bases separated the two germline ends. The CDR3 has 14 residues. Germline-derived CDR1 and CDR2 are SEHNR and FQNEAQ (reference sequence). CDR3 in DNA: TGTGCCAGCATTCATGGACAGTCCCACTATGGCTACACCTTC. Translating gives CASIHGQSHYGYTF.

This clonotype was seen only a few times. The chain links TRBV7-9 to TRBJ1-6; TRBD1 aligns across 7 bases. Germline values: CDR1 SEHNR, CDR2 FQNEAQ (reference sequence). This CDR3 region has 14 residues. With 5 bases clipped from V and 10 bases from J, the junction kept 8 bases outside the gene matches. The chain's CDR3 is CASSARDSLSPLHF. DNA for the CDR3: TGTGCCAGCAGCGCAAGGGACAGCCTCTCACCCCTCCACTTT.

This rearrangement joins TRBV5-1 to TRBJ2-5; D perhaps matches TRBD2 (5 bases). The CDR3 is 17 residues long. The germline CDR1 and CDR2 sequences are SGHRS and YFSETQ. Trimming took off 0 bases at V and 5 bases at J, with 20 bases between the two ends. The CDR3 sequence is CASSLGISQVRGETQYF. The CDR3 region has the DNA TGCGCCAGCAGCTTGGGTATCTCCCAGGTCAGAGGGGAGACCCAGTACTTC. Looking up the rest from reference TRBV5-1 and TRBJ2-5 gives the full variable domain: KAGVTQTPRYLIKTRGQQVTLSCSPISGHRSVSWYQQTPGQGLQFLFEYFSETQRNKGNFPGRFSGRQFSNSRSEMNVSTLELGDSALYLCASSLGISQVRGETQYFGPGTRLLVL.

Ten or more counts support this clonotype. The J gene is TRBJ1-2, the V gene TRBV12-3 or TRBV12-4; 9 bases are shared with TRBD1. The CDR3 has 13 residues. V gave up 2 bases and J gave up 7 bases; unmatched junction bases: 2. CDR3 in amino acids: CASSLYRGLGYTF. The CDR3 DNA follows: TGTGCCAGCAGTTTATACAGGGGGCTTGGCTACACCTTC.

This clonotype was counted between two and nine times. This sequence joins TRBV28 and TRBJ1-5; 8 bases match TRBD1. This CDR3 has 16 amino acids. V shed 4 bases, J shed 6 bases, and the junction held 11 bases outside the gene matches. CDR1 and CDR2 (germline): MDHEN, SYDVKM. CDR3 protein: CASSSIQGGGGQPQHF. CDR3 nucleotides: TGTGCCAGCAGTTCAATACAGGGGGGAGGGGGTCAGCCCCAGCATTTT.

At least ten counts were recorded for this clonotype. CDR3 sequence reads: CSMKREGLESGELFF. CDR3 nucleotides: TGCAGTATGAAGCGGGAGGGCCTTGAAAGCGGGGAGCTGTTTTTT. The chain recombines TRBV20-1 with TRBJ2-2, with TRBD2 matching 10 bases. The length of the CDR3 is 15 residues. Germline V gene lookup returns CDR1 DFQATT and CDR2 SNEGSKA (reference sequence). The trim removed 8 bases at V and 7 bases at J, leaving 13 bases unmatched.